The table lists the clone carrying this T cell receptor beta chain with a few counts. Antigen: not known. Germline V lookup: CDR1 SGHDN, CDR2 FVKESK. The ends were cut back, 4 bases at V and 4 bases at J, with 13 bases in the middle. This CDR3 comprises 14 residues. The sample is drawn from a study of Graves' ophthalmopathy and Graves' hyperthyroidism. General study findings and limits: Built on 13 signatures, a model told ophthalmopathy apart from stable hyperthyroidism with about 85% sensitivity and roughly 80% specificity.

Eligible hyperthyroidism cases comprised new diagnoses of under 2 months' duration in individuals aged 18 to 65. Other autoimmune diseases, uncontrolled infections, pregnancy or lactation ruled patients out of participation. Investigators amplified TCR beta CDR3 regions from RNA transcripts. An initial RT-PCR round employing HTBI primers preceded a second-round multiplex PCR. TCRdb reprocessed the multiplex PCR reads via MiXCR and lists one record per CDR3 protein. The sample comprises roughly 420,000 distinct CDR3 sequences, around 21% of which are singletons, and around 3% rests with the top ten. The sample consisted of peripheral blood. This receptor was identified in a woman aged 18-30 years with stable Graves' hyperthyroidism. The rearrangement joins TRBV14 to TRBJ2-5; D gene uncertain. CDR3 sequence (DNA): TGTGCCAGCAGCCCTTCGACAAGGCCAGAGACCCAGTACTTC. Translated: CASSPSTRPETQYF.